A single sample is the source of the 30 T cell receptor beta chains below, sequenced in a study of vaccination and CD4 T cells after COVID-19. Treatment defined: roughly 11-day PBMC culture with coronavirus spike peptide pools or control peptides (ViraFEST assay). Those CD4+ T cells from the unexposed donor predate the COVID-19 pandemic (2011-2018). These receptors have no identified antigens. Sequenced with the Oncomine TCR Beta short-read assay was DNA taken from cultured CD4+ T cells. TCRdb reprocessed the PCR reads with MiXCR, giving one entry per CDR3 protein. This table holds 6,000 to 7,500 distinct CDR3 sequences, about half found once. Source material: CD4+ T cells from blood, cultured in vitro. These receptors were obtained from a human donor in good health.

DNA of the CDR3: TGTGCCAGCAGCAAAATAGGGGGAGGGGACACCATATATTTT. It translates to CASSKIGGGDTIYF. This chain joins TRBV6-1 and TRBJ1-3; perhaps TRBD1 as D (6 bases). The CDR3 spans 14 residues. Germline CDR1 reads MNHNS; CDR2 reads SASEGT. V shed 6 bases and J shed 8 bases, with 17 bases lying between them.

The gene calls are TRBV7-9 and TRBJ2-7; D is ambiguous. CDR3 length: 14 residues. CDR1 and CDR2 from the germline V gene are SEHNR and FQNEAQ (reference sequence). The V end was cut by 1 base, the J end by 0 bases, with 7 bases between. DNA for the CDR3: TGTGCCAGCAGCTTAGAAAGCAGCTCCTACGAGCAGTACTTC. This translates into CASSLESSSYEQYF.

This clonotype appeared a single time. The V gene is TRBV7-2, the J gene TRBJ1-1; weak D call: TRBD1 (6 bases). The CDR3 contains 13 residues. Germline V lookup: CDR1 SGHTA, CDR2 FQGNSA. The V end was cut by 6 bases, the J end by 5 bases, with 13 bases between. CDR3 sequence: CASSPRGGTEAFF. In nucleotides, the CDR3 is TGTGCCAGCAGTCCGAGGGGGGGGACTGAAGCTTTCTTT.

This chain uses TRBV27 with TRBJ1-2; tentative D call: TRBD1 (5 bases). V was pared by 6 bases and J by 5 bases, with 22 bases between. CDR1 MNHEY and CDR2 SMNVEV come from the germline V gene (reference sequence). This CDR3 spans 16 amino acids. CDR3 bases: TGTGCCAGCAGCCACCGGGACGTGGCGTTCGGTTATGGCTACACCTTC. Encoded protein: CASSHRDVAFGYGYTF.

The chain uses TRBV7-8 and TRBJ2-1; TRBD1 might be the D (6 bases). The V and J ends lost 5 bases and 12 bases respectively, with 23 bases between them. There are 15 residues in the CDR3. Germline loops: CDR1 SGHVS, CDR2 FQNEAQ. CDR3 in DNA: TGTGCCAGCAGCCCGACAGGACAGAGAGAAGGATGGCAGTTCTTC. This sequence encodes CASSPTGQREGWQFF.

In its sample, this clonotype is hyperexpanded. The gene calls are TRBV30 and TRBJ1-2, with D unresolved. Deletions cut 0 bases from V and 2 bases from J, with 7 bases between. Germline assignment: CDR1 GTSNPN and CDR2 SVGIG (reference sequence). This CDR3 has 13 amino acids. The CDR3 nucleotides are TGTGCCTGGAGTGTACAAGCAAACTATGGCTACACCTTC. Amino acid sequence: CAWSVQANYGYTF.

The V call is TRBV19, the J call TRBJ2-5; D is uncertain. The CDR3 is 13 amino acids. Trimming took off 8 bases at V and 2 bases at J, with 12 bases between the two ends. CDR1 is LNHDA, CDR2 SQIVND, per germline (reference sequence). CDR3 sequence: CASSAAAQETQYF. The CDR3 DNA is TGTGCCAGTTCAGCCGCGGCACAAGAGACCCAGTACTTC.

This rearrangement joins TRBV6-4 to TRBJ2-3; the D is unclear. Trimming removed 4 bases at V and 0 bases at J, with 5 bases between. Germline V CDR1 and CDR2: MRHNA, SNTAGT. CDR3 length equals 13 residues. CDR3 amino acids: CASSAGSTDTQYF. CDR3 DNA sequence: TGTGCCAGCAGTGCGGGTAGCACAGATACGCAGTATTTT.

This clonotype was observed a single time. The chain uses TRBV27 and TRBJ2-5; perhaps TRBD2 as D (5 bases). Germline loops: CDR1 MNHEY, CDR2 SMNVEV (reference sequence). V lost 6 bases, J lost 0 bases, and 17 bases lay in between. This CDR3 region has 16 residues. The chain's CDR3 is CASSLEGRLYQETQYF. DNA for the CDR3: TGTGCCAGCAGCCTAGAAGGCAGACTATACCAAGAGACCCAGTACTTC.

The chain has TRBV20-1 and TRBJ1-6, with D perhaps TRBD1 (5 bases). From germline, CDR1 is DFQATT and CDR2 SNEGSKA (reference sequence). CDR3 size: 13 residues. Trimming stripped 6 bases from V and 7 bases from J, with 13 bases between. This chain's CDR3 is CSAIRVGNSPLHF. In DNA, the CDR3 is TGCAGTGCCATCAGGGTGGGAAATTCACCCCTCCACTTT.

J is TRBJ2-6 and V is TRBV11-1; D is undetermined. The CDR3 is 16 residues long. CDR1 and CDR2 from the germline V gene are SGHAT and FQDESV (reference sequence). V shed 1 base and J shed 0 bases, with 7 bases lying between them. CDR3 protein: CASSLGSYSGANVLTF. CDR3 coding DNA: TGTGCCAGCAGCTTAGGGAGTTACTCTGGGGCCAACGTCCTGACTTTC.

The V and J genes are TRBV2 and TRBJ1-1; D gene uncertain. CDR1 SNHLY and CDR2 FYNNEI come from the germline V gene. V lost 4 bases and J lost 12, with 12 bases in between. The CDR3 contains 11 residues. In DNA form, the CDR3 reads TGTGCCAGCAGTGCCGGCGGTGGGACTTTCTTT. It translates to CASSAGGGTFF.

This sequence joins TRBV5-5 and TRBJ1-1; no definite D call. Germline CDR1 and CDR2: SGHKS and YYEKEE (reference sequence). V lost 2 bases and J 5 bases, leaving 10 bases between the germline ends. The CDR3 is made up of 13 amino acids. In nucleotides, the CDR3 is TGTGCCAGCAGCTTCCGGGGAGGGACTGAAGCTTTCTTT. It codes for CASSFRGGTEAFF.

This clonotype was seen only once. The J gene is TRBJ2-3, the V gene TRBV20-1; no reliable D call. Deletions cut 6 bases from V and 2 bases from J, with 15 bases between. CDR3 length equals 14 residues. CDR1 and CDR2 (germline): DFQATT, SNEGSKA (reference sequence). The CDR3 nucleotides read TGCAGTGCCAGTACCTTGCCTATCACAGATACGCAGTATTTT. It specifies CSASTLPITDTQYF.

The table lists this clonotype with a count of one. In nucleotides, the CDR3 is TGCGCCAGCAGCTACGAGGCTAATCAGCCCCAGCATTTT. It translates to CASSYEANQPQHF. This chain links TRBV5-1 with TRBJ1-5; no clear D gene. This CDR3 spans 13 amino acids. Germline assignment: CDR1 SGHRS and CDR2 YFSETQ. V was trimmed by 3 bases and J by 4 bases, leaving 8 bases between them.

By frequency in the sample, this clonotype is medium-sized. The chain recombines TRBV5-1 with TRBJ2-1; D gene ambiguous. Deletions cut 2 bases from V and 5 bases from J, with 11 bases between. CDR1 is SGHRS, CDR2 YFSETQ, per germline. This CDR3 is built from 14 residues. The CDR3 coding sequence is TGCGCCAGCAGCTTCCTGGAACTTAACAATGAGCAGTTCTTC. Translation: CASSFLELNNEQFF.

This clonotype occurred once. This chain links TRBV10-3 with TRBJ1-4; 8 bases are shared with TRBD1. This CDR3 has 12 residues. The trim removed 6 bases at V and 13 bases at J, leaving 7 bases unmatched. Per germline, CDR1 ENHRY and CDR2 SYGVKD. The chain's CDR3 is CAISPQTGALFF. Written as DNA, the CDR3 is TGTGCCATCAGCCCCCAGACAGGGGCACTGTTTTTT.

Points on this clonotype: At one end the junction does not follow the germline gene, possibly because of a read error. The rearrangement uses TRBV14 and TRBJ1-2; a weak D match, TRBD1 (6 bases). This CDR3 has 14 amino acids. Germline V gives CDR1 SGHDN, CDR2 FVKESK. The CDR3 is CASSRNRDENGYTF. The CDR3 DNA reads as TGTGCCAGCAGTCGCAACAGGGATGAAAATGGTTACACCTTC.

V and J are TRBV6-5 and TRBJ1-1; D unclear. Trimming stripped 0 bases from V and 1 base from J, with 6 bases between. Germline loops: CDR1 MNHEY, CDR2 SVGAGI. CDR3 length: 14 amino acids. The CDR3 DNA follows: TGTGCCAGCAGTTACTCTGGGAGGAACACTGAAGCTTTCTTT. Residues: CASSYSGRNTEAFF.

The J gene is TRBJ1-2, the V gene TRBV19; D not certain. Trimming shortened V by 8 bases and J by 4 bases, and 14 bases separated the two germline ends. Looked up from germline, CDR1 is LNHDA and CDR2 is SQIVND (reference sequence). The CDR3 contains 13 residues. CDR3 amino acids: CASLPGGGYGYTF. CDR3 DNA: TGTGCCAGTCTCCCTGGAGGTGGCTATGGCTACACCTTC. Based on the CDR3 plus reference TRBV19 and TRBJ1-2, the full variable domain is DGGITQSPKYLFRKEGQNVTLSCEQNLNHDAMYWYRQDPGQGLRLIYYSQIVNDFQKGDIAEGYSVSREKKESFPLTVTSAQKNPTAFYLCASLPGGGYGYTFGSGTRLTVV.

This clonotype was counted a few times. The genes are TRBV24-1 and TRBJ1-2; possible D gene TRBD1, 5 bases. Trimming shortened V by 9 bases and J by 3 bases, and 13 bases separated the two germline ends. Germline V gives CDR1 KGHDR, CDR2 SFDVKD. CDR3 length: 13 residues. CDR3 nucleotide sequence: TGTGCCACCTCCGCGACAGCCTACTATGGCTACACCTTC. It codes for CATSATAYYGYTF.

This chain links TRBV20-1 with TRBJ2-3; D is undetermined. The CDR3 runs 13 residues. Trimming removed 6 bases at V and 4 bases at J, with 14 bases between. Germline lookup yields CDR1 DFQATT and CDR2 SNEGSKA (reference sequence). As DNA, the CDR3 is TGCAGTGCCCCCTCAAGTCAGTCAGATACGCAGTATTTT. Its translation: CSAPSSQSDTQYF.

This clonotype came up a few times. The CDR3, as DNA: TGTGCCAGCAGCCTCAGCGGGGGCGCAGATACGCAGTATTTT. Translation: CASSLSGGADTQYF. The gene calls are TRBV7-2 and TRBJ2-3; 8 nucleotides line up with TRBD2. In germline, CDR1 is SGHTA, CDR2 FQGNSA. Unmatched junction bases numbered 5, after V lost 5 bases and J lost 4 bases. This CDR3 spans 14 amino acids.

Only a few counts were recorded for this clonotype. The chain combines TRBV19 with TRBJ1-5; D is uncertain. CDR3 length: 16 residues. Deletions cut 3 bases from V and 0 bases from J, with 12 bases between. CDR1 and CDR2 from the germline V gene are LNHDA and SQIVND (reference sequence). The CDR3 DNA reads as TGTGCCAGTAGTATCGACGCTAGTTATAGCAATCAGCCCCAGCATTTT. It encodes CASSIDASYSNQPQHF.

This clonotype turned up a few times. The chain carries TRBV7-9 and TRBJ2-5; TRBD1 agrees at 8 bases. The CDR3 sequence is 14 residues long. With V trimmed by 5 bases and J by 5 bases, 7 bases remained unmatched. From germline, CDR1 is SEHNR and CDR2 FQNEAQ (reference sequence). CDR3 coding DNA: TGTGCCAGCAGCCGCGACAGGGGCTTGGAGACCCAGTACTTC. This encodes CASSRDRGLETQYF.

The J gene is TRBJ2-3, the V gene TRBV5-1, with 10 nucleotides matching TRBD1. The length of the CDR3 is 17 residues. CDR1 and CDR2 from the germline V gene are SGHRS and YFSETQ. J gave up 4 bases and V 0 bases, and 8 bases lay outside the gene matches. As DNA, the CDR3 is TGCGCCAGCAGCTTGGCCGAGCGGACAGGGGGAGCAGATACGCAGTATTTT. Its protein product is CASSLAERTGGADTQYF.

The rearrangement links TRBV21-1 to TRBJ2-5; no check of the table's D call, TRBD2, against the DNA was made. TRBV21-1 is given as a pseudogene. The length of the CDR3 is 17 residues. CDR3 region: CASSKRTRGTDGETQYF. The CDR3 nucleotides are TGTGCCAGCAGCAAACGGACTAGGGGGACTGATGGGGAGACCCAGTACTTC.

CDR3 residues: CASTTPGLVGEQFF. Written as DNA, the CDR3 is TGTGCCAGTACCACCCCGGGACTAGTGGGTGAGCAGTTCTTC. This sequence joins TRBV19 and TRBJ2-1; TRBD2 agrees at 8 bases. V was clipped by 7 bases and J by 9 bases; unmatched bases: 11. The CDR3 runs to 14 residues. The V gene's germline CDR1 is LNHDA and CDR2 SQIVND (reference sequence). Combining the CDR3 with reference TRBV19 and TRBJ2-1 gives the whole variable domain DGGITQSPKYLFRKEGQNVTLSCEQNLNHDAMYWYRQDPGQGLRLIYYSQIVNDFQKGDIAEGYSVSREKKESFPLTVTSAQKNPTAFYLCASTTPGLVGEQFFGPGTRLTVL.

The chain links TRBV6-1 to TRBJ2-6; D gene ambiguous. Germline-derived CDR1 and CDR2 are MNHNS and SASEGT. Trimming left V 5 bases short and J 0 bases short, with 8 bases between. The length of the CDR3 is 15 residues. The CDR3 is CASSPNLSGANVLTF. CDR3 coding DNA: TGTGCCAGCAGTCCTAACCTCTCTGGGGCCAACGTCCTGACTTTC.

The V gene is TRBV6-5, the J gene TRBJ1-2; D possibly corresponds to TRBD1 (5 bases). Germline V CDR1 and CDR2: MNHEY, SVGAGI. The germline V and J ends were trimmed by 2 bases and 6 bases, with 13 bases remaining between them. The CDR3 has 14 residues. As DNA, the CDR3 is TGTGCCAGCAGTTACGGTCAGAGGGGAGATGGCTACACCTTC. Translation gives CASSYGQRGDGYTF.